There are many counts of the clone carrying this T cell receptor beta chain. Its antigen is still unknown. The sample has other DNA sequences that encode this CDR3 too. How the authors handled the data: A classifier of distant metastasis in papillary thyroid cancer was built from CDR3 differences (across clinicopathological groups). TCRdb re-clonotyped the PCR reads via MiXCR. These V and J calls are TCRdb output, not the study's own analysis. Of some 22,000 clones in the sample, around 25% are singletons; the top ten hold around 12%. The data originate from a study of metastatic and nonmetastatic thyroid tumors. V dropped 5 bases and J dropped 16 bases, with 15 bases sitting between them. Germline loops: CDR1 LNHNV, CDR2 YYDKDF (reference sequence). The CDR3 totals 11 residues. No patient received treatment before thyroid surgery. Findings of the study overall: Malignant thyroid tumors reportedly exceeded benign nodules significantly in TCR beta diversity, with the difference appearing in blood and tumor.

The origin of this receptor is a male donor with papillary thyroid cancer or a benign thyroid nodule (not recorded which). Some clones in this sample may be carry-over from other donors' samples. The source material was tumor tissue. The chain uses TRBV15 and TRBJ2-1; the D gene could be TRBD1 or TRBD2 (5 bases each). The chain's CDR3 is CATSRGPLCFF. CDR3 DNA sequence: TGTGCCACCAGCCGGGGACCGTTATGTTTCTTC. Supplemented by reference TRBV15 and TRBJ2-1, the full variable domain reads DAMVIQNPRYQVTQFGKPVTLSCSQTLNHNVMYWYQQKSSQAPKLLFHYYDKDFNNEADTPDNFQSRRPNTSFCFLDIRSPGLGDTAMYLCATSRGPLCFFGPGTRLTVL.